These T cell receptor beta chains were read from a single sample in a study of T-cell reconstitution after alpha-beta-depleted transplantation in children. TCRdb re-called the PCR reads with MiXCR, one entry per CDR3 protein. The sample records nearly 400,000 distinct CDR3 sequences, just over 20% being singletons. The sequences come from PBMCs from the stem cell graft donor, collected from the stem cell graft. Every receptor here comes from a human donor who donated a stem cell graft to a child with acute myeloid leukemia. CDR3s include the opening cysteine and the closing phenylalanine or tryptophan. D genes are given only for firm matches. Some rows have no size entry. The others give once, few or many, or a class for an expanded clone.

CSACDLSSYNEQFF,TGCAGTGCTTGTGACCTGAGCTCCTACAATGAGCAGTTCTTC,many,NA,TRBV20-1,TRBJ2-1
CSAGTTYEQYF,TGCAGTGCTGGTACGACCTACGAGCAGTACTTC,few,NA,TRBV20-1,TRBJ2-7
CASSWTSGRVPEAYEQYF,TGTGCCAGCAGTTGGACTAGCGGGAGGGTACCGGAAGCCTACGAGCAGTACTTC,few,TRBD2,TRBV28,TRBJ2-7
CASSPEGQAADTQYF,TGCGCCAGCAGCCCCGAAGGGCAGGCAGCAGATACGCAGTATTTT,few,NA,TRBV4-1,TRBJ2-3
CASSQATHIGLAGPYNEQFF,TGCGCCAGCAGCCAAGCGACCCACATCGGACTAGCGGGACCCTACAATGAGCAGTTCTTC,NA,TRBD2,TRBV4-3,TRBJ2-1
CAISDLAGAGTGSTQYF,TGTGCCATCAGTGATCTAGCGGGAGCGGGGACTGGTTCTACGCAGTATTTT,NA,TRBD2,TRBV10-3,TRBJ2-3
CATSRGGVETEAFF,TGTGCCACCAGCAGAGGAGGAGTGGAAACTGAAGCTTTCTTT,NA,NA,TRBV15,TRBJ1-1
CSAGLGPKQYF,TGCAGTGCTGGGTTGGGACCCAAGCAGTACTTC,NA,NA,TRBV20-1,TRBJ2-7
CASRLGTYEQYF,TGTGCCAGCAGACTGGGGACGTACGAGCAGTACTTC,many,NA,TRBV12-3/TRBV12-4,TRBJ2-7
CASSVPGPNEKLFF,TGCGCCAGCAGCGTCCCGGGGCCTAATGAAAAACTGTTTTTT,NA,NA,TRBV5-1,TRBJ1-4
CSAWTSGTSYEQYF,TGCAGTGCTTGGACTAGCGGGACTTCCTACGAGCAGTACTTC,few,TRBD2,TRBV20-1,TRBJ2-7
CASSEGRAGSYEQYF,TGTGCCAGCAGTGAAGGAAGAGCAGGGTCCTACGAGCAGTACTTC,NA,NA,TRBV2,TRBJ2-7
CASSPLSSSGISYEQYF,TGTGCCAGCAGTCCGCTATCCTCAAGCGGGATTTCCTACGAGCAGTACTTC,few,TRBD2,TRBV27,TRBJ2-7
CASRGQGARNGYTF,TGTGCCAGCAGGGGACAGGGGGCGCGGAATGGCTACACCTTC,few,TRBD1,TRBV7-9,TRBJ1-2
CASSLHSDTQYF,TGTGCCAGCAGTTTGCACTCAGATACGCAGTATTTT,many,NA,TRBV12-3/TRBV12-4,TRBJ2-3
CASSLASSYDSEQYF,TGTGCCAGCAGCTTAGCTAGCAGTTACGATAGCGAGCAGTACTTC,many,NA,TRBV7-2,TRBJ2-7
CSGLSLGESYNEQFF,TGCAGTGGACTCTCGTTGGGTGAGTCCTACAATGAGCAGTTCTTC,NA,NA,TRBV20-1,TRBJ2-1
CASSSGPFTDTQYF,TGTGCCAGCAGCTCGGGACCATTCACAGATACGCAGTATTTT,NA,NA,TRBV11-2,TRBJ2-3
CASSLAPTSGAGELFF,TGTGCCAGCAGCTTAGCGCCGACTAGCGGGGCCGGGGAGCTGTTTTTT,NA,TRBD2,TRBV7-2,TRBJ2-2
CASQNRQGVTDTQYF,TGTGCCAGCCAAAACAGACAGGGCGTCACAGATACGCAGTATTTT,many,TRBD1,TRBV28,TRBJ2-3
CASSLLAGVGETQYF,TGTGCCAGCAGCTTACTAGCGGGAGTAGGGGAGACCCAGTACTTC,NA,TRBD2,TRBV7-2,TRBJ2-5
CASSRRTGGANVLTF,TGTGCCAGCAGTCGCCGGACAGGTGGGGCCAACGTCCTGACTTTC,NA,TRBD1,TRBV12-3/TRBV12-4,TRBJ2-6
CATSETGEQYF,TGTGCCACCAGTGAGACAGGAGAGCAGTACTTC,NA,NA,TRBV24-1,TRBJ2-7
CSATRQGNTYTGELFF,TGCAGTGCCACAAGACAGGGTAACACCTACACCGGGGAGCTGTTTTTT,few,TRBD1,TRBV20-1,TRBJ2-2
CSAKREGNIQYF,TGCAGTGCTAAACGGGAGGGAAACATTCAGTACTTC,few,TRBD2,TRBV20-1,TRBJ2-4
CASSLRLAGAYNEQFF,TGCGCCAGCAGCCTTCGACTAGCGGGGGCCTACAATGAGCAGTTCTTC,few,TRBD2,TRBV4-1,TRBJ2-1
CASSHYTGELFF,TGTGCCAGCAGCCATTACACCGGGGAGCTGTTTTTT,few,NA,TRBV7-2,TRBJ2-2
CASSLQDGLAGDWYNEQFF,TGTGCCAGCAGCCTTCAGGACGGACTAGCGGGAGATTGGTACAATGAGCAGTTCTTC,few,TRBD2,TRBV14,TRBJ2-1
CSVVDRSTYEQYF,TGCAGCGTGGTAGACAGATCGACCTACGAGCAGTACTTC,NA,NA,TRBV29-1,TRBJ2-7
CSARDLLARYNEQFF,TGCAGTGCTAGAGATCTACTAGCGCGGTACAATGAGCAGTTCTTC,NA,TRBD2,TRBV20-1,TRBJ2-1
CASSQEGWSNQPQHF,TGCGCCAGCAGCCAAGAGGGTTGGAGCAATCAGCCCCAGCATTTT,once,NA,TRBV4-1,TRBJ1-5
CASSSGTQNTEAFF,TGTGCCAGCAGCTCCGGGACGCAGAACACTGAAGCTTTCTTT,many,NA,TRBV7-2,TRBJ1-1
CASSLPRSPLHF,TGTGCCAGCAGCCTTCCCCGGAGTCCCCTCCACTTT,few,NA,TRBV11-2,TRBJ1-6
CASWGFWYGYTF,TGTGCCAGTTGGGGGTTCTGGTATGGCTACACCTTC,many,NA,TRBV7-6,TRBJ1-2
CASSSGRDTFSYEQYF,TGCGCCAGCAGCTCGGGCCGGGACACGTTCTCCTACGAGCAGTACTTC,few,NA,TRBV5-1,TRBJ2-7
CASSGTNTEAFF,TGTGCCAGCAGCGGGACAAACACTGAAGCTTTCTTT,many,NA,TRBV12-3/TRBV12-4,TRBJ1-1
CASSLNQRNTIYF,TGTGCCAGCAGCCTAAACCAAAGAAACACCATATATTTT,many,NA,TRBV11-3,TRBJ1-3
CASSYTPGQGKTDTQYF,TGCGCCAGCAGCTATACTCCGGGACAGGGGAAGACAGATACGCAGTATTTT,NA,TRBD1,TRBV5-1,TRBJ2-3
CASSLGGSTPLHF,TGTGCCAGCAGCTTAGGTGGGTCGACACCCCTCCACTTT,few,NA,TRBV7-9,TRBJ1-6
CASSVRDISYNEQFF,TGTGCCAGCAGCGTACGGGACATCTCCTACAATGAGCAGTTCTTC,NA,NA,TRBV9,TRBJ2-1
CASFGQSSYEQYF,TGTGCCAGCTTCGGACAGAGTTCCTACGAGCAGTACTTC,few,NA,TRBV2,TRBJ2-7
CASSFVVGGDTQYF,TGTGCCAGCAGTTTTGTAGTAGGGGGCGATACGCAGTATTTT,NA,TRBD1,TRBV12-3/TRBV12-4,TRBJ2-3
CASSMTETNTEAFF,TGTGCCAGCAGTATGACAGAGACGAACACTGAAGCTTTCTTT,few,NA,TRBV12-3/TRBV12-4,TRBJ1-1
CASSSASRQGRISF,TGTGCCAGCAGCTCCGCGTCTCGACAGGGCCGAATCTCCTTC,NA,TRBD1,TRBV5-5,TRBJ2-1
CSASAGTSGRINEQFF,TGCAGTGCTAGTGCCGGGACTAGCGGGAGGATCAATGAGCAGTTCTTC,NA,TRBD2,TRBV20-1,TRBJ2-1
CASSLSGDRVQETQYF,TGTGCCAGCAGTTTATCCGGGGACAGGGTCCAAGAGACCCAGTACTTC,few,TRBD1,TRBV12-3/TRBV12-4,TRBJ2-5
CASSASTELDTQYF,TGTGCCAGCAGCGCTTCGACCGAACTCGATACGCAGTATTTT,few,NA,TRBV9,TRBJ2-3
CASSLRQTTDTQYF,TGTGCCAGCAGCTTGCGCCAGACTACAGATACGCAGTATTTT,few,NA,TRBV7-8,TRBJ2-3
CSAREGGPGVWSYEQYF,TGCAGTGCTAGAGAGGGGGGACCAGGAGTTTGGTCCTACGAGCAGTACTTC,NA,NA,TRBV20-1,TRBJ2-7
CASSESATEQYF,TGCGCCAGCAGTGAGTCTGCCACCGAGCAGTACTTC,NA,NA,TRBV10-1,TRBJ2-7
CASSRDGTGGEQYF,TGTGCCAGCAGCCGCGACGGGACAGGGGGCGAGCAGTACTTC,few,TRBD1,TRBV3-1,TRBJ2-7
CTGHLSNQPQHF,TGCACAGGACATTTGAGCAATCAGCCCCAGCATTTT,NA,NA,TRBV20-1,TRBJ1-5
CASSLLQGTYEQYF,TGTGCCAGCAGTTTATTACAGGGAACCTACGAGCAGTACTTC,NA,NA,TRBV27,TRBJ2-7
CASSLGGGNYEQYF,TGTGCCAGCAGCTTAGGGGGGGGAAACTACGAGCAGTACTTC,NA,TRBD2,TRBV7-2,TRBJ2-7